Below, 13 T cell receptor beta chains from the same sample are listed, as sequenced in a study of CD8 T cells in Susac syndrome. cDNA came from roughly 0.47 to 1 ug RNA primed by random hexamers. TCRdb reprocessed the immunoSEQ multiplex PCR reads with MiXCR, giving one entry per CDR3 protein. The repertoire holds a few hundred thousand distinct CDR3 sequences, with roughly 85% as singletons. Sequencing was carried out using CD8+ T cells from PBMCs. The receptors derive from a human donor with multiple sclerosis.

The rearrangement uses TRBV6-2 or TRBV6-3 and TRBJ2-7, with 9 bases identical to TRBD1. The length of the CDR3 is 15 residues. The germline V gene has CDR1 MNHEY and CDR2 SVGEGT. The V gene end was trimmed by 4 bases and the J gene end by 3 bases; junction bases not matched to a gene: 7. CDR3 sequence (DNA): TGTGCCAGCAGTTCCGGGACAGGGCCCTTCTACGAGCAGTACTTC. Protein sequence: CASSSGTGPFYEQYF.

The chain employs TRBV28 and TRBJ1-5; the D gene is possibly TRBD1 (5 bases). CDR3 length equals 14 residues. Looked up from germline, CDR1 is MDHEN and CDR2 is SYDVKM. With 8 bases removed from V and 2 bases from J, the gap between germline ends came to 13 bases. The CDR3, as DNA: TGTGCCAGCGGCGCAGGGTATGGCAATCAGCCCCAGCATTTT. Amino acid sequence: CASGAGYGNQPQHF.

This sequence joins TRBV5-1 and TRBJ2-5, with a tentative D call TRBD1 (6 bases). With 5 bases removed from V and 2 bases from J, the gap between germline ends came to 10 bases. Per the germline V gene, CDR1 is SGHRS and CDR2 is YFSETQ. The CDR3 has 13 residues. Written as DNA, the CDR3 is TGCGCCAGCAGTAGGACAGTACAAGAGACCCAGTACTTC. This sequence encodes CASSRTVQETQYF. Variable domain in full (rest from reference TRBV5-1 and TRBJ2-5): KAGVTQTPRYLIKTRGQQVTLSCSPISGHRSVSWYQQTPGQGLQFLFEYFSETQRNKGNFPGRFSGRQFSNSRSEMNVSTLELGDSALYLCASSRTVQETQYFGPGTRLLVL.

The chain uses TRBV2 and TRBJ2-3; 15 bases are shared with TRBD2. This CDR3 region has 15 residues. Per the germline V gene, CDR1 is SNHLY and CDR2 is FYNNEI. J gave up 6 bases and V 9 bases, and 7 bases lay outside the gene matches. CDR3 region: CARRGTSGRWDTQYF. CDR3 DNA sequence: TGTGCCAGAAGAGGGACTAGCGGGAGGTGGGATACGCAGTATTTT.

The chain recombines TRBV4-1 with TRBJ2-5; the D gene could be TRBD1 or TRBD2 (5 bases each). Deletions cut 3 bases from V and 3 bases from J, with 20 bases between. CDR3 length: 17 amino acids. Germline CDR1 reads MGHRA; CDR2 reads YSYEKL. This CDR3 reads CASSQYPDKGPEETQYF. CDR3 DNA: TGCGCCAGCAGCCAGTATCCTGACAAGGGACCGGAAGAGACCCAGTACTTC.

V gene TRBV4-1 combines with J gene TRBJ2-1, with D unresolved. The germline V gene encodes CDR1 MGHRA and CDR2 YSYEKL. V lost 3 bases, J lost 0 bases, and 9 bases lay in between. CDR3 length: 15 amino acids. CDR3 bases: TGCGCCAGCAGCCAGGCAGTGGACTCCTACAATGAGCAGTTCTTC. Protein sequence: CASSQAVDSYNEQFF.

This CDR3 is CASSQVADFYEQYF. In nucleotides, the CDR3 is TGTGCCAGCAGCCAAGTAGCGGACTTCTACGAGCAGTACTTC. The chain carries TRBV14 and TRBJ2-7; tentatively, D is TRBD2 (6 bases). CDR3 size: 14 residues. CDR1 and CDR2 (germline): SGHDN, FVKESK. Trimming left V 1 base short and J 3 bases short, with 10 bases between.

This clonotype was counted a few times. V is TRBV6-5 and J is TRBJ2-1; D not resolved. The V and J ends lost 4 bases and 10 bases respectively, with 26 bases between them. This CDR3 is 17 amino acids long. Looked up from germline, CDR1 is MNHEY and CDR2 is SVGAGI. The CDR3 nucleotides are TGTGCCAGCAGTTCCCACACGAACGGACCCGGCTATCGGGAGCAGTTCTTC. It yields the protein CASSSHTNGPGYREQFF.

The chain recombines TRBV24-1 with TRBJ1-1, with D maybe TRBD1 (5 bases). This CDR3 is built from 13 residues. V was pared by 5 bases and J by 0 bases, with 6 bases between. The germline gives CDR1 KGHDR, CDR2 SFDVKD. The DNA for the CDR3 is TGTGCCACCAGTGGGGGGATGAACACTGAAGCTTTCTTT. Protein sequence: CATSGGMNTEAFF.

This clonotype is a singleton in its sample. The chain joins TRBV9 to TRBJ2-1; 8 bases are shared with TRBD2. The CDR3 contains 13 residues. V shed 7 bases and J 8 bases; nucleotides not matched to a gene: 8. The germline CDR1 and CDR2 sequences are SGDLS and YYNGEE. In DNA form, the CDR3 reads TGTGCCAGCTCCAGCGGGAGAAGCTATGAGCAGTTCTTC. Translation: CASSSGRSYEQFF.

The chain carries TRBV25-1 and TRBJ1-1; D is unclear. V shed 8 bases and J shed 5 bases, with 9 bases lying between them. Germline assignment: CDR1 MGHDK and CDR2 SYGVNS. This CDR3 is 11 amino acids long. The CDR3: CASGSQTEAFF. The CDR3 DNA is TGTGCCAGCGGGTCGCAAACTGAAGCTTTCTTT.

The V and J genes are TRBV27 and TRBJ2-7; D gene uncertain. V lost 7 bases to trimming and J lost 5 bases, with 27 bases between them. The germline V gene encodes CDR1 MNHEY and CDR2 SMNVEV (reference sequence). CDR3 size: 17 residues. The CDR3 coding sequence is TGTGCCAGCAAACCGATACTGATGGGCATAATTGGCAACGAGCAGTACTTC. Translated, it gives CASKPILMGIIGNEQYF.

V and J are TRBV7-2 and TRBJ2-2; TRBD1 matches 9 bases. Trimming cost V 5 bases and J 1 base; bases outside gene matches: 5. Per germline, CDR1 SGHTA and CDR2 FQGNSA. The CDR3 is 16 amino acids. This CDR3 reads CASSRNRGLNTGELFF. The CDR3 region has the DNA TGTGCCAGCAGCCGGAACAGGGGGCTGAACACCGGGGAGCTGTTTTTT.